The rows below give T cell receptor beta chains drawn from one sample of a study of early T cells in non-severe SARS-CoV-2 infection. TCRdb used MiXCR to reprocess the 5' RACE reads, holding one entry per CDR3 protein. The sample lists about 84,000 distinct CDR3 sequences, around an eighth occurring once. Sample: whole blood. The receptor source for this set is an adult who was a healthcare worker with PCR-confirmed SARS-CoV-2 infection or an uninfected control (not recorded which). The CDR3 runs from the conserved cysteine through the conserved F or W. D genes are given only for firm matches. A row's size may be missing; if present it is once, few, many or a size class.

>TRBJ2-2|many|TRBD2|TRBV20-1
TGCAGTGCTAGAGGGCAGGTCTCGCGGGGGGCCAACGGTGGCACCGGGGAGCTGTTTTTT
CSARGQVSRGANGGTGELFF
>TRBJ2-2|-|TRBD1|TRBV20-1
TGCAGTGCGACCGACAGGGGGTACCTAACCGGGGAGCTGTTTTTT
CSATDRGYLTGELFF
>TRBJ1-2|many|-|TRBV6-5
TGTGCCAGCAGTTCGCGACAGACCGATGGCTACACCTTC
CASSSRQTDGYTF
>TRBJ2-5|many|TRBD2|TRBV5-1
TGCGCCAGCAGCTTGTTGCTAGCGGAGGGGACCCAGTACTTC
CASSLLLAEGTQYF
>TRBJ1-1|many|-|TRBV7-9
TGTGCCAGCAGCTTGGGACACATGAACACTGAAGCTTTCTTT
CASSLGHMNTEAFF
>TRBJ1-4|-|TRBD1|TRBV30
TGTGCCTGGAGTCTAGTTGGACAGGGGAGGGAAAAACTGTTTTTT
CAWSLVGQGREKLFF
>TRBJ2-1|-|-|TRBV25-1
TGTGCCAGCAGTGAACTGGGGGAGAATGAGCAGTTCTTC
CASSELGENEQFF
>TRBJ1-1|-|-|TRBV7-9
TGTGCCAGCAGCTTAGTAGGGTCAGGGGAACCGCCCAACACTGAAGCTTTCTTT
CASSLVGSGEPPNTEAFF
>TRBJ2-7|-|-|TRBV7-9
TGTGCCAGCAGCTTAGGCGGGACAGACTCCTACGAGCAGTACTTC
CASSLGGTDSYEQYF
>TRBJ2-2|-|-|TRBV4-2
TGTGCCAGCAGCCAAGATCTTGAGGTACCCACCGGGGAGCTGTTTTTT
CASSQDLEVPTGELFF
>TRBJ2-3|few|TRBD2|TRBV12-3/TRBV12-4
TGTGCCAGCAGTTTGCGTACTTGGAGACTAGCGGGCACAGATACGCAGTATTTT
CASSLRTWRLAGTDTQYF
>TRBJ2-7|-|-|TRBV29-1
TGCAGCGTTGTGAGGGGGTACGAGCAGTACTTC
CSVVRGYEQYF
>TRBJ1-4|-|-|TRBV5-8
TGTGCCAGCAGCCTTACAGGGTCGGATGAAAAACTGTTTTTT
CASSLTGSDEKLFF
>TRBJ1-4|few|-|TRBV6-5
TGTGCCAGCAGTTACTCGGGCACTCAGTTTAATGAAAAACTGTTTTTT
CASSYSGTQFNEKLFF
>TRBJ1-2|many|TRBD1|TRBV28
TGTGCCAGCGGGACAGCCCTAAGTTATGGCTACACCTTC
CASGTALSYGYTF
>TRBJ1-1|few|TRBD1|TRBV11-2
TGTGCCAGCAGCTTAGATCGGTGGACAGGGGGTAACACTGAAGCTTTCTTT
CASSLDRWTGGNTEAFF
>TRBJ1-4|-|TRBD1|TRBV29-1
TGCAGCGTTGTTAAGACCGGACAGGGGGCGCCGGGAAAACTGTTTTTT
CSVVKTGQGAPGKLFF
>TRBJ1-2|many|-|TRBV18
TGTGCCAGCTCACCACGGGGGGATGGCTACACCTTC
CASSPRGDGYTF
>TRBJ2-7|-|TRBD1|TRBV7-6
TGTGCCAGCAGCTTAACGACAGGGGGCGGCGAGCAGTACTTC
CASSLTTGGGEQYF
>TRBJ1-3|once|-|TRBV20-1
TGCAGTGCTAATATAGGGACTGGAAACACCATATATTTT
CSANIGTGNTIYF
>TRBJ1-1|-|-|TRBV12-3/TRBV12-4
TGTGCCAGCAGCCCCAAGACAGGTCTTAACACTGAAGCTTTCTTT
CASSPKTGLNTEAFF
>TRBJ1-6|many|TRBD1|TRBV12-3/TRBV12-4
TGTGCCAGCAGGGCAGGGGGCGAGGCACCCCTCCACTTT
CASRAGGEAPLHF